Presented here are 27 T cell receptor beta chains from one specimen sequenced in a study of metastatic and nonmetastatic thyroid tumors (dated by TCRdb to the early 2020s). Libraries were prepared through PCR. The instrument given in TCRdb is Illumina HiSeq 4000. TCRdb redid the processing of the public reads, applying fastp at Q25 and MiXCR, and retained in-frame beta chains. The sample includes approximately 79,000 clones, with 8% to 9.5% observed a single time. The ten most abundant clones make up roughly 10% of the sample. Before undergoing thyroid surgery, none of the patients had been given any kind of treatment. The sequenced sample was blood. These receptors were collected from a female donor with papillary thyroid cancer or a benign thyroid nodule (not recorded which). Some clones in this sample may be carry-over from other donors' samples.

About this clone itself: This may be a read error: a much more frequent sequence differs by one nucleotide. CDR3 bases: TGTGCCTGGAGTCTCGGGACGGGGGGCTACGAGCAGTGCTTC. Protein: CAWSLGTGGYEQCF. The chain uses TRBV30 and TRBJ2-7; D may be TRBD2 (7 bases). The CDR3 totals 14 residues. The germline V gene encodes CDR1 GTSNPN and CDR2 SVGIG (reference sequence).

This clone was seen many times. CDR3 protein: CASSRGSTDTQYF. The CDR3 DNA reads TGTGCCAGCAGCCGGGGATCCACAGATACGCAGTATTTT. The chain carries TRBV7-3 and TRBJ2-3; maybe TRBD2 (5 bases). V lost 5 bases, J lost 2 bases, and 8 bases lay in between. Germline V lookup: CDR1 SGHTA, CDR2 FQGTGA. This CDR3 comprises 13 residues. Full variable domain (outside the CDR3, taken from reference TRBV7-3 and TRBJ2-3): GAGVSQTPSNKVTEKGKYVELRCDPISGHTALYWYRQSLGQGPEFLIYFQGTGAADDSGLPNDRFFAVRPEGSVSTLKIQRTERGDSAVYLCASSRGSTDTQYFGPGTRLTVL.

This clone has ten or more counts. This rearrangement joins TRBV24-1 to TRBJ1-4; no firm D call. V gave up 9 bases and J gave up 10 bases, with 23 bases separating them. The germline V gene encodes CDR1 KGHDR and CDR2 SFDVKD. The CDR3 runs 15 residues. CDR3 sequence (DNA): TGTGCCACCGTCGGGATAGGGCAAAAATTCGGAAAACTGTTTTTT. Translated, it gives CATVGIGQKFGKLFF.

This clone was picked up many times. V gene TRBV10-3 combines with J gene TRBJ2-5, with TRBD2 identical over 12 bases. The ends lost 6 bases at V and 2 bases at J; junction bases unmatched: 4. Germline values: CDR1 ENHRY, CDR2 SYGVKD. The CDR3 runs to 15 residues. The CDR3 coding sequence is TGTGCCATCAGGTCTAGCGGGGGGGTACAAGAGACCCAGTACTTC. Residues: CAIRSSGGVQETQYF.

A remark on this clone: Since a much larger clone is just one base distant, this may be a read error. Here the CDR3 reads CASRGSGGHDQETQYF. The CDR3 DNA is TGTGCCAGCAGGGGTAGCGGGGGGCACGACCAAGAGACCCAGTACTTC. V and J are TRBV2 and TRBJ2-5, with 10 bases aligning to TRBD2. This CDR3 comprises 16 residues. Losses at the gene ends were 6 bases for V and 0 bases for J; bases not matched to a gene: 7. In germline, CDR1 is SNHLY, CDR2 FYNNEI.

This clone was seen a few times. The chain's CDR3 is CASSRTGDNEKLFF. DNA of the CDR3: TGCGCCAGCAGCCGGACAGGCGACAATGAAAAACTGTTTTTT. This rearrangement joins TRBV5-1 to TRBJ1-4; 7 bases are shared with TRBD1. The CDR3 consists of 14 residues. The germline CDR1 and CDR2 sequences are SGHRS and YFSETQ. V shed 4 bases, J shed 5 bases, and the junction held 5 bases outside the gene matches.

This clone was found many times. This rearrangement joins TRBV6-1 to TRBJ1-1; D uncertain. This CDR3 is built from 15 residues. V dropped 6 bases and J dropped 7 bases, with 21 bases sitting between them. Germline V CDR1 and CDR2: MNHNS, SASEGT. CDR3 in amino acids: CASSPAPWERVEAFF. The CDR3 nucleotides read TGTGCCAGCAGCCCTGCGCCTTGGGAGAGGGTTGAAGCTTTCTTT.

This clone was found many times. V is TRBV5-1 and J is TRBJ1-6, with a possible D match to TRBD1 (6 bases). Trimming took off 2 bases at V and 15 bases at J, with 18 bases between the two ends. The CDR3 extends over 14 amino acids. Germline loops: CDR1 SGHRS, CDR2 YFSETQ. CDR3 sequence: CASSLGTLPGLLHF. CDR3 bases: TGCGCCAGCAGCTTAGGGACACTCCCAGGTCTCCTCCACTTT.

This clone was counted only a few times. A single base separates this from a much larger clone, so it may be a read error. The CDR3 region has the DNA TGCAGTGCCGCGACGGGACAGGACTACCACGAGCAGTACTTC. This codes for CSAATGQDYHEQYF. This chain links TRBV20-1 with TRBJ2-7, with 8 bases lining up with TRBD1. V lost 6 bases to trimming and J lost 5 bases; unmatched junction nucleotides: 12. The CDR3 consists of 14 residues. Germline V CDR1 and CDR2: DFQATT, SNEGSKA (reference sequence).

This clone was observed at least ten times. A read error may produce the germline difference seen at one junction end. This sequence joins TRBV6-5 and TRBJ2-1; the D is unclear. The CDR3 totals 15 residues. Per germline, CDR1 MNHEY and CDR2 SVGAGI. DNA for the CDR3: TGTGCCAGCAGTTACTCGGAGACTTCCTCCAATGAGCAGTTCTTC. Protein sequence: CASSYSETSSNEQFF.

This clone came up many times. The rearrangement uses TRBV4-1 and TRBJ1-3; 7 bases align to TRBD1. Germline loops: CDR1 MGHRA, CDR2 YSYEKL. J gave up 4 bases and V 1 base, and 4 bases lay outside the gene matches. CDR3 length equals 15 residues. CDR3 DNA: TGCGCCAGCAGCCAAGCCGGGACAGCCGGAAACACCATATATTTT. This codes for CASSQAGTAGNTIYF.

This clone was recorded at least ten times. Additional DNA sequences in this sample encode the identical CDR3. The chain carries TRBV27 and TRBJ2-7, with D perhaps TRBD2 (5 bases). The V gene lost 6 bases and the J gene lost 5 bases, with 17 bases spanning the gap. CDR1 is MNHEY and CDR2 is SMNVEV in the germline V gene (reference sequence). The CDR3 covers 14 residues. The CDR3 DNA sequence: TGTGCCAGCAGCCCCGGTTTGAGGGCCCACGAGCAGTACTTC. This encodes CASSPGLRAHEQYF.

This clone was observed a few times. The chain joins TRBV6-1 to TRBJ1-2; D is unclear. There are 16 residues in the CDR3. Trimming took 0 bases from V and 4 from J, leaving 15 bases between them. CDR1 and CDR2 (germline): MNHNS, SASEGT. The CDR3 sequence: CASSEAAQFAIYGYTF. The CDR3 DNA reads TGTGCCAGCAGTGAAGCAGCGCAGTTCGCCATCTATGGCTACACCTTC.

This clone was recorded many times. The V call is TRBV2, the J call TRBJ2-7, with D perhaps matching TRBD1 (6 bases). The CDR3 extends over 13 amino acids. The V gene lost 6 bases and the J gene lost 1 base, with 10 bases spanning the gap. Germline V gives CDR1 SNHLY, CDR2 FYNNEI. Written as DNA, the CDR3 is TGTGCCAGCAGCGTAGGGGGATCCTACGAGCAGTACTTC. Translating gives CASSVGGSYEQYF.

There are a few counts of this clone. CDR3 in DNA: TGTGCCAGCTCACCGAGGAACACCGGGGAGCTGTTTTTT. Translated: CASSPRNTGELFF. The chain links TRBV18 to TRBJ2-2; no clear D gene. Germline V gives CDR1 KGHSH, CDR2 LQKENI. The germline V and J ends were trimmed by 3 bases and 1 base, with 3 bases remaining between them. This CDR3 is built from 13 residues.

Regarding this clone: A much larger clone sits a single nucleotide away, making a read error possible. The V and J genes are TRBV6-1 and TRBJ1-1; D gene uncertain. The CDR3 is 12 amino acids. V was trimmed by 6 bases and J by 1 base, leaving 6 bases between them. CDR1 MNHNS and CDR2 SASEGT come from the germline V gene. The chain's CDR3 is CASRYGNTEAFF. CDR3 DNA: TGTGCCAGCAGGTACGGGAACACTGAAGCTTTCTTT.

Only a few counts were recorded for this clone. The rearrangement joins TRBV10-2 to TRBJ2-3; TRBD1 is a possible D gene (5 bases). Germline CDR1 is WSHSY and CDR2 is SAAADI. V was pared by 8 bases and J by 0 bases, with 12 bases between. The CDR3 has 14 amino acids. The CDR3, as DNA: TGCGCCAGCGCCCCAGGGATGAGCACAGATACGCAGTATTTT. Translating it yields CASAPGMSTDTQYF.

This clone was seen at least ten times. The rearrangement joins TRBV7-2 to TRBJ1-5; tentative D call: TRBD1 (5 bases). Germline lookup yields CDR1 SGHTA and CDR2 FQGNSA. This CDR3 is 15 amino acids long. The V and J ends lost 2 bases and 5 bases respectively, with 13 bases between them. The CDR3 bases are TGTGCCAGCAGCTTAATGGGGCAGGCGCATCAGCCCCAGCATTTT. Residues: CASSLMGQAHQPQHF.

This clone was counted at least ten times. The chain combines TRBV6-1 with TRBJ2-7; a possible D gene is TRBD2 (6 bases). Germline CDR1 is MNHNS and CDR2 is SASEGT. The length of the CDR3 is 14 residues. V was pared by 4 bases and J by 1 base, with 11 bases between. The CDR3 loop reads CASSGAGTSYEQYF. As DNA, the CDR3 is TGTGCCAGCAGTGGGGCAGGGACTTCCTACGAGCAGTACTTC.

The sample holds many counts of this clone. CDR3 nucleotide sequence: TGTGCCAGCAGCTTATCGGGGCGATACCAAGAGACCCAGTACTTC. This sequence encodes CASSLSGRYQETQYF. The rearrangement links TRBV13 to TRBJ2-5; D may correspond to TRBD1 or TRBD2 (5 bases each). The V and J ends lost 2 bases and 0 bases respectively, with 10 bases between them. This CDR3 is 15 amino acids long. Germline V gene sequence: CDR1 PRHDT, CDR2 FYEKMQ (reference sequence).

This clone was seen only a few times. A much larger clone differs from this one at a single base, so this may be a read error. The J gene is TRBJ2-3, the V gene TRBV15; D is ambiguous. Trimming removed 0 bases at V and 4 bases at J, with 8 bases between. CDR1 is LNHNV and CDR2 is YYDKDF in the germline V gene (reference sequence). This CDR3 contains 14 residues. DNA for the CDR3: TGTGCCACCAGCAGAGAACGAGATGCAGATACGCAGTATTTT. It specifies CATSRERDADTQYF.

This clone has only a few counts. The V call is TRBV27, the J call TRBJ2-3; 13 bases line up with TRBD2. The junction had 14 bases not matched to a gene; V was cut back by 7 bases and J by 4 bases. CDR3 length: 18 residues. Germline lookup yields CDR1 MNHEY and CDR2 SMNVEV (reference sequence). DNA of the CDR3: TGTGCCAGCACTAGGTTTCGACTAGCGGGAGGTATACCAGATACGCAGTATTTT. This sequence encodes CASTRFRLAGGIPDTQYF.

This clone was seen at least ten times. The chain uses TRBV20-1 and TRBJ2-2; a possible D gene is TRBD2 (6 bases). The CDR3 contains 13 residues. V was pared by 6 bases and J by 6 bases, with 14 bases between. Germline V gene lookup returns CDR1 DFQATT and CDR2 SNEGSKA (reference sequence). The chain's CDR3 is CSAGTGTPGELFF. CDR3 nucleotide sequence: TGCAGTGCAGGAACGGGGACTCCCGGGGAGCTGTTTTTT.

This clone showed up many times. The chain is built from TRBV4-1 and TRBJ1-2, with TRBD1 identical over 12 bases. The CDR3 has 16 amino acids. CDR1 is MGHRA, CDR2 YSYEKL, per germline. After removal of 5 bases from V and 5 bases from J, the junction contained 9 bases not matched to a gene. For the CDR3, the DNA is TGCGCCAGCAGCACGACGGGACAGGGGGCAGTTTATGGCTACACCTTC. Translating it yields CASSTTGQGAVYGYTF.

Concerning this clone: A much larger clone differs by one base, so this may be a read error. CDR3 nucleotide sequence: TGCGCCAACAATCTTGAGGGCAATGAGCAGTTCTTC. This translates into CANNLEGNEQFF. The V and J genes are TRBV5-1 and TRBJ2-1, with D perhaps TRBD2 (5 bases). The V gene's germline CDR1 is SGHRS and CDR2 YFSETQ. This CDR3 contains 12 residues. V dropped 9 bases and J dropped 6 bases, with 13 bases sitting between them. Full variable domain (outside the CDR3, taken from reference TRBV5-1 and TRBJ2-1): KAGVTQTPRYLIKTRGQQVTLSCSPISGHRSVSWYQQTPGQGLQFLFEYFSETQRNKGNFPGRFSGRQFSNSRSEMNVSTLELGDSALYLCANNLEGNEQFFGPGTRLTVL.

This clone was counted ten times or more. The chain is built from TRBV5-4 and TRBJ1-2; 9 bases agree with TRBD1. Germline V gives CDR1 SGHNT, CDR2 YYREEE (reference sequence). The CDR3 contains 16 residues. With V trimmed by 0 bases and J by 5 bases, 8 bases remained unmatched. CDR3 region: CASSLGTGDSPYGYTF. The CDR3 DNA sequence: TGTGCCAGCAGCTTGGGGACAGGGGATTCCCCGTATGGCTACACCTTC.

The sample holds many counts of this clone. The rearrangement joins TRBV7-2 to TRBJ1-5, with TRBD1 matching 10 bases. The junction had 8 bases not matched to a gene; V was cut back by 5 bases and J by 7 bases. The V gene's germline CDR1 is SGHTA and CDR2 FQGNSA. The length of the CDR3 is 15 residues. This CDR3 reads CASSAAGTGAQPQHF. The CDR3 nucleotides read TGTGCCAGCAGCGCGGCCGGGACAGGGGCACAGCCCCAGCATTTT.